Each of the 12 T cell receptor beta chains below was sequenced from the same sample in a study of blood T cell repertoires in COVID-19. Only in-frame clones appear in the TCRdb table, and some are missing; sequencing was by immunoSEQ multiplex PCR. The sample shows over 350,000 clones, 91% of them seen only once. The specimen was PBMCs or T cells enriched from blood (not recorded which). The receptors were sampled from a woman between 35 and 50 years old who had been exposed to COVID-19.

The rearrangement uses TRBV10-1 and TRBJ2-1, with D perhaps TRBD2 (5 bases). Trimming removed 2 bases from V and 12 bases from J, with 14 bases in between. Per germline, CDR1 WNHNN and CDR2 SYGVQD (reference sequence). CDR3 length: 13 residues. This CDR3 reads CASSEHWSGGQFF. In DNA form, the CDR3 reads TGCGCCAGCAGTGAGCATTGGTCAGGAGGGCAGTTCTTC.

This clone occurred a few times. This chain uses TRBV4-1 with TRBJ1-6; unclear D gene. V was shortened by 0 bases and J by 9 bases, with 12 bases between the two germline ends. CDR1 is MGHRA, CDR2 YSYEKL, per germline. CDR3 length: 15 amino acids. CDR3 amino acids: CASSQDDRGSSPLHF. The CDR3 DNA is TGCGCCAGCAGCCAAGATGACCGGGGTAGTTCACCCCTCCACTTT.

This chain connects TRBV7-9 to TRBJ1-4, with D uncertain. Germline CDR1 reads SEHNR; CDR2 reads FQNEAQ (reference sequence). The CDR3 covers 18 residues. V lost 0 bases and J lost 5, with 19 bases in between. The DNA of the CDR3 is TGTGCCAGCAGCTTAGCGTTTTCGGGGTATCGGGAGAATGAAAAACTGTTTTTT. This sequence encodes CASSLAFSGYRENEKLFF.

The chain combines TRBV11-3 with TRBJ1-1; D is unresolved. V was trimmed by 1 base and J by 1 base, leaving 10 bases between them. The CDR3 extends over 15 amino acids. Germline assignment: CDR1 SGHNT and CDR2 YENEEA. CDR3 region: CASSLGNWRNTEAFF. CDR3 sequence (DNA): TGTGCCAGCAGCTTAGGGAATTGGAGGAACACTGAAGCTTTCTTT.

The rearrangement uses TRBV6-5 and TRBJ1-2; no clear D gene. The V gene's germline CDR1 is MNHEY and CDR2 SVGAGI. This CDR3 is built from 15 residues. The germline V and J ends were trimmed by 8 bases and 3 bases, with 19 bases remaining between them. The CDR3 loop is CASRGYGRLDYGYTF. DNA of the CDR3: TGTGCCAGCCGGGGTTACGGCAGGCTCGACTATGGCTACACCTTC.

This clone was observed a few times. The chain has TRBV2 and TRBJ2-7; D unclear. Germline V CDR1 and CDR2: SNHLY, FYNNEI. Trimming shortened V by 3 bases and J by 2 bases, and 11 bases separated the two germline ends. The CDR3 sequence is 14 residues long. This CDR3 is CASSDRRFPYEQYF. DNA of the CDR3: TGTGCCAGCAGTGATCGGCGGTTTCCCTACGAGCAGTACTTC.

The rearrangement uses TRBV5-8 and TRBJ2-7; 8 positions agree with TRBD1. From germline, CDR1 is SGHTS and CDR2 YDEGEE. This CDR3 region has 16 residues. V lost 1 base to trimming and J lost 9 bases; unmatched junction nucleotides: 15. CDR3 sequence: CASSLRSSGGSETQYF. DNA for the CDR3: TGTGCCAGCAGCTTGAGGTCGTCAGGGGGCTCAGAAACGCAGTACTTC.

The V and J genes are TRBV7-3 and TRBJ2-7, with D tentatively TRBD1 (6 bases). This CDR3 is built from 15 residues. With 5 bases removed from V and 2 bases from J, the gap between germline ends came to 16 bases. CDR1 SGHTA and CDR2 FQGTGA come from the germline V gene. CDR3 nucleotides: TGTGCCAGCAGCCAAGTACCCGGACAGACCTACGAGCAGTACTTC. Its translation: CASSQVPGQTYEQYF.

The rearrangement joins TRBV18 to TRBJ2-1; possible D gene TRBD1, 6 bases. V was cut by 3 bases and J by 7 bases, with 16 bases left in between. The CDR3 consists of 15 residues. The V gene's germline CDR1 is KGHSH and CDR2 LQKENI. Here the CDR3 reads CASSPGRGMENEQFF. The CDR3 DNA reads TGTGCCAGCTCACCCGGAAGGGGGATGGAGAATGAGCAGTTCTTC.

The V and J genes are TRBV18 and TRBJ1-6, with D possibly matching TRBD1 (5 bases). Trimming left V 3 bases short and J 7 bases short, with 13 bases between. The CDR3 is made up of 15 amino acids. CDR1 KGHSH and CDR2 LQKENI come from the germline V gene. In nucleotides, the CDR3 is TGTGCCAGCTCACCCCCAGGGCGGGAGAATTCACCCCTCCACTTT. Its translation: CASSPPGRENSPLHF.

In the case of this clone: Other nucleotide sequences from this sample produce the same CDR3. The chain has TRBV12-3 or TRBV12-4 and TRBJ1-2; D gene uncertain. This CDR3 spans 11 amino acids. Trimming left V 6 bases short and J 8 bases short, with 10 bases between. For the CDR3, the DNA is TGTGCCAGCAGCTTGCGAGGCGGCTACACCTTC. It yields the protein CASSLRGGYTF.

The chain has TRBV13 and TRBJ2-5, with unresolved D. The CDR3 has 12 residues. V dropped 5 bases and J dropped 2 bases, with 6 bases sitting between them. Looked up from germline, CDR1 is PRHDT and CDR2 is FYEKMQ (reference sequence). This chain's CDR3 is CASSQFQETQYF. CDR3 nucleotides: TGTGCCAGCAGCCAGTTTCAAGAGACCCAGTACTTC.